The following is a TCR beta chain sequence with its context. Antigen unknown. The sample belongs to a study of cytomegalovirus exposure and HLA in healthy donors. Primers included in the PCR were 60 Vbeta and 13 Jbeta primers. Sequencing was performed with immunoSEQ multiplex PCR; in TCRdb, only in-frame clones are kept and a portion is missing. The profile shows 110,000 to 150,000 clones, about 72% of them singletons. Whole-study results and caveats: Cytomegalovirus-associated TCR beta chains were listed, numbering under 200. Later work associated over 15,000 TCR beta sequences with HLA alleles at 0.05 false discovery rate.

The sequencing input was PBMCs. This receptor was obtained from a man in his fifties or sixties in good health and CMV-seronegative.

CDR3 DNA: TGTGCCAGCACCTTTCTAGGACAGGGGCCGAATCAGCCCCAGCATTTT. It is translated as CASTFLGQGPNQPQHF. The J gene is TRBJ1-5, the V gene TRBV28, with TRBD1 identical over 9 bases. Germline trimming cut 7 bases from V and 4 bases from J; bases unmatched to any gene: 11. The CDR3 runs to 16 residues. Germline CDR1 is MDHEN and CDR2 is SYDVKM.